This T cell receptor beta chain was identified during a study of T-cell memory formation after mild COVID-19. Study-level information: The two donors had largely donor-specific TCR clusters. Whole-study results and caveats: Pre-infection memory already had some responding clones, implying cross-reactive memory joined. Clones contracting over day 15 to 85 were CD4/CD8 balanced, with later expanders leaning CD4+. CD8+ contracting clones occupied EMRA, while CD4+ ones occupied mainly CM and EM.

TCRdb itself ran the 5' RACE reads through MiXCR, one entry per CDR3 protein. The table includes roughly 580,000 distinct CDR3 sequences, roughly 18% detected once. This CDR3 contains 13 residues. V gave up 6 bases and J gave up 3 bases, with 9 bases separating them. The germline gives CDR1 SNHLY, CDR2 FYNNEI. This clonotype has just a few counts. Its antigen is unknown. The V call is TRBV2, the J call TRBJ1-3, with a possible D match to TRBD1 (5 bases). The specimen sequenced was PBMCs or a T cell subset sorted from them (not recorded which). The receptor was derived from an adult woman who had mild COVID-19 (a few samples of this study predate the infection). Cell type and time point are not known. CDR3 sequence reads: CASRRGVGNTIYF. The CDR3 DNA is TGTGCCAGCAGAAGGGGTGTTGGAAACACCATATATTTT.